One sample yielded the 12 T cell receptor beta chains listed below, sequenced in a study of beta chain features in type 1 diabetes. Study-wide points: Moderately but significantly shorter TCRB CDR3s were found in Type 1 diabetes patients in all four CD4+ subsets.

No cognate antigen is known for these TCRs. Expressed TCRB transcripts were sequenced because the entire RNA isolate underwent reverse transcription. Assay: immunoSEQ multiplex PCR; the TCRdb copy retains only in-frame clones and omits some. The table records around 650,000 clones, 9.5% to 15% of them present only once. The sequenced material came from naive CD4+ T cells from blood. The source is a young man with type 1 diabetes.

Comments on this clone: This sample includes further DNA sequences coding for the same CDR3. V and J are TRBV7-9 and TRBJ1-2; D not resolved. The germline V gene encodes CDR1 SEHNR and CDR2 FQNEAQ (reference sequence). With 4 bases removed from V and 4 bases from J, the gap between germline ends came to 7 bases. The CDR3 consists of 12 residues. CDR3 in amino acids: CASSSTGYGYTF. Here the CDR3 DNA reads TGTGCCAGCAGCTCGACTGGCTATGGCTACACCTTC.

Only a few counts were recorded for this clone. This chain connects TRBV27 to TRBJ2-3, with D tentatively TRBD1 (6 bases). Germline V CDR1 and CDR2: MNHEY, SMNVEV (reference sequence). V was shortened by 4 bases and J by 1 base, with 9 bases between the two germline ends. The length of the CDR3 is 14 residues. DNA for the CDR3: TGTGCCAGCAGTTCCCGACAGGGCACAGATACGCAGTATTTT. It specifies CASSSRQGTDTQYF.

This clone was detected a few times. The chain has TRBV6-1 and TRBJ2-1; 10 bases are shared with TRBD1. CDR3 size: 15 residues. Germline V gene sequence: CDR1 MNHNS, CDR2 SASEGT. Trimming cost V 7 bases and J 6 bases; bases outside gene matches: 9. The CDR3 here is CASNEPGQGPNEQFF. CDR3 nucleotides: TGTGCCAGCAACGAACCGGGACAGGGGCCCAATGAGCAGTTCTTC.

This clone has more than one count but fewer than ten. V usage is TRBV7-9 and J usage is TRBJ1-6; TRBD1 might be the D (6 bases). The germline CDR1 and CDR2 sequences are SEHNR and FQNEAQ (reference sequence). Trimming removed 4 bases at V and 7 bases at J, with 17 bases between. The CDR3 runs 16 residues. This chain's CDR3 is CASSSDWGPGNSPLHF. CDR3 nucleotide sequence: TGTGCCAGCAGCTCGGATTGGGGGCCAGGAAATTCACCCCTCCACTTT.

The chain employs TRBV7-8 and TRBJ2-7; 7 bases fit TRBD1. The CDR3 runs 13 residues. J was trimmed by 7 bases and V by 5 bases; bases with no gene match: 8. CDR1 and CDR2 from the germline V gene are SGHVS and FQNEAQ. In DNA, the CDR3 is TGTGCCAGCAGCGTTACAGGGGTTGGTGAGCAGTACTTC. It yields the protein CASSVTGVGEQYF. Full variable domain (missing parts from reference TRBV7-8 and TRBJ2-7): GAGVSQSPRYKVAKRGQDVALRCDPISGHVSLFWYQQALGQGPEFLTYFQNEAQLDKSGLPSDRFFAERPEGSVSTLKIQRTQQEDSAVYLCASSVTGVGEQYFGPGTRLTVT.

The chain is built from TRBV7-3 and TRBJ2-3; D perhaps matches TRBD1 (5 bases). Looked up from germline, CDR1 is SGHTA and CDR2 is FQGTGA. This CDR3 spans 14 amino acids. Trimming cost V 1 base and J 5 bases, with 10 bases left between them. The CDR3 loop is CASSLNWQGDTQYF. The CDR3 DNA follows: TGTGCCAGCAGCTTAAATTGGCAGGGAGATACGCAGTATTTT.

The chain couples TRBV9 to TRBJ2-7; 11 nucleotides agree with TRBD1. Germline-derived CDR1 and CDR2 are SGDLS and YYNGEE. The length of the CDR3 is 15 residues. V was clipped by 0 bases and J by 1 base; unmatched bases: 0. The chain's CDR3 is CASSVGDRGSYEQYF. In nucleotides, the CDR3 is TGTGCCAGCAGCGTAGGGGACAGGGGGTCCTACGAGCAGTACTTC.

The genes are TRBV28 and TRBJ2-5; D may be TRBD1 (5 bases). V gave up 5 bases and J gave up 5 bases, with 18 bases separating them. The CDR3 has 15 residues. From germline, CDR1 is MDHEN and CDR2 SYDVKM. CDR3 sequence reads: CASSPIGSGYETQYF. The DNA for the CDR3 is TGTGCCAGCAGTCCAATAGGGTCAGGGTACGAGACCCAGTACTTC.

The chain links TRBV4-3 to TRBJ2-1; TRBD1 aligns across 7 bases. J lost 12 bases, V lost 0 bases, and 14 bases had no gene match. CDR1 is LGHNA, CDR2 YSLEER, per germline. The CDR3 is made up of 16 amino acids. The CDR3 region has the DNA TGCGCCAGCAGCCAAGATCCTCGACAGGGACCCGTTGGGCAGTTCTTC. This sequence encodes CASSQDPRQGPVGQFF.

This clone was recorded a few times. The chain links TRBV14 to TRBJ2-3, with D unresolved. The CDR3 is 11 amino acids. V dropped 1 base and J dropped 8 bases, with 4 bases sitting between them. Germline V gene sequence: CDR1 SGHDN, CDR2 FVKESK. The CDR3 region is CASSQGSTQYF. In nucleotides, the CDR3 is TGTGCCAGCAGCCAAGGCAGTACGCAGTATTTT.

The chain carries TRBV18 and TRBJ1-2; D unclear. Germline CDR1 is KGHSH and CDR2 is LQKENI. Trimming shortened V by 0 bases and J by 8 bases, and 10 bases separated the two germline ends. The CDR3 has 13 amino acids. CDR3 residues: CASSPPPQSGYTF. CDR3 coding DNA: TGTGCCAGCTCACCACCGCCCCAGTCCGGCTACACCTTC.

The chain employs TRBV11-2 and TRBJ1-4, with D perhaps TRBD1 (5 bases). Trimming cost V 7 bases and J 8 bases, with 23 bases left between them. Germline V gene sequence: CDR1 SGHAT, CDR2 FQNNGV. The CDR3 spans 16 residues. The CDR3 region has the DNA TGTGCCAGCACCTCGGTTCGCGACAGTAATGACGAAAAACTGTTTTTT. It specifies CASTSVRDSNDEKLFF.